What follows are 26 T cell receptor beta chains derived from one specimen sequenced in a study of early T cells in non-severe SARS-CoV-2 infection (dated by TCRdb to the early 2020s). Receptors were amplified or captured by 5' RACE. Sequencing was carried out with a NextSeq 500. TCRdb reanalyzed the raw reads on its own, using fastp at Q25 for trimming and MiXCR for clone calling, and kept in-frame beta chains. Rows with one shared CDR3 protein collapse into an entry with the most common genes and DNA. The sample table lists under 90,000 distinct CDR3 sequences, roughly 15% of them with a count of one. The biggest ten clones account for 6.1% of the sample. Material: whole blood. The receptors derive from an adult who was a healthcare worker with PCR-confirmed SARS-CoV-2 infection or an uninfected control (not recorded which).

The chain uses TRBV4-1 and TRBJ1-5; 7 bases align to TRBD1. With 4 bases clipped from V and 3 bases from J, the junction kept 6 bases outside the gene matches. In germline, CDR1 is MGHRA, CDR2 YSYEKL. The CDR3 is 15 residues long. As DNA, the CDR3 is TGCGCCAGCAGCCTCGACAGGGCGAACAATCAGCCCCAGCATTTT. Translated, it gives CASSLDRANNQPQHF.

This clonotype appeared a few times. The CDR3 sequence is CASSFRLAGAKDNEQFF. The CDR3 nucleotides read TGTGCCAGCAGCTTCCGACTAGCGGGGGCGAAGGACAATGAGCAGTTCTTC. J is TRBJ2-1 and V is TRBV3-1; 12 nucleotides align to TRBD2. There are 17 residues in the CDR3. V lost 5 bases, J lost 5 bases, and 10 bases stayed unmatched. Germline assignment: CDR1 LGHDT and CDR2 YNNKEL (reference sequence).

This clonotype was recorded at least ten times. The chain links TRBV5-1 to TRBJ1-6; tentatively, D is TRBD1 (5 bases). This CDR3 spans 15 amino acids. Trimming pared 0 bases from V and 6 bases from J, leaving 10 bases between. Germline V CDR1 and CDR2: SGHRS, YFSETQ. CDR3 DNA sequence: TGCGCCAGCAGCTTGGCCCTAGGGGCTAATTCACCCCTCCACTTT. Protein: CASSLALGANSPLHF.

The CDR3: CASSFRQGNGYTF. The CDR3 DNA sequence: TGTGCCAGCAGTTTCAGACAGGGGAATGGCTACACCTTC. The J gene is TRBJ1-2, the V gene TRBV28, with 8 bases fitting TRBD1. The V segment lost 3 bases and the J segment 6 bases; nucleotides outside the gene matches: 3. This CDR3 comprises 13 residues. In germline, CDR1 is MDHEN, CDR2 SYDVKM.

This clonotype was detected a few times. V and J are TRBV7-2 and TRBJ2-7; TRBD1 might be the D (5 bases). Germline CDR1 SGHTA, CDR2 FQGNSA. Trimming pared 1 base from V and 3 bases from J, leaving 10 bases between. The CDR3 is 14 amino acids. CDR3 DNA: TGTGCCAGCAGCTTAGGACAGAGCAACTACGAGCAGTACTTC. Protein product: CASSLGQSNYEQYF.

This clonotype was counted between two and nine times. The J gene is TRBJ1-6, the V gene TRBV7-6, with D hard to call. The V end lost 1 base, the J end lost 5 bases, and 9 bases lay between the germline ends. CDR3 length: 15 amino acids. Germline V gene lookup returns CDR1 SGHVS and CDR2 FNYEAQ. CDR3 DNA: TGTGCCAGCAGCTTAGGCGGAGCTAATAATTCACCCCTCCACTTT. Amino acids: CASSLGGANNSPLHF.

This clonotype has a handful of counts. This sequence joins TRBV5-1 and TRBJ1-1, with D perhaps matching TRBD1 (6 bases). Germline V CDR1 and CDR2: SGHRS, YFSETQ. The CDR3 is made up of 13 amino acids. V lost 0 bases and J 6 bases, leaving 9 bases between the germline ends. CDR3 DNA: TGCGCCAGCAGCTTGGAGGGGGGCCCTGAAGCTTTCTTT. Residues: CASSLEGGPEAFF.

This chain connects TRBV6-6 to TRBJ1-1, with 10 positions matching TRBD1. The ends lost 6 bases at V and 3 bases at J; junction bases unmatched: 4. Germline V lookup: CDR1 MNHNY, CDR2 SVGAGI (reference sequence). The CDR3 extends over 14 amino acids. The CDR3 DNA follows: TGTGCCAGCAGCCGACAGGGGGCCGACACTGAAGCTTTCTTT. Its translation is CASSRQGADTEAFF.

The table lists this clonotype with a few counts. The J gene is TRBJ1-4, the V gene TRBV5-5; no reliable D call. Germline CDR1 reads SGHKS; CDR2 reads YYEKEE (reference sequence). The CDR3 runs to 14 residues. Trimming stripped 4 bases from V and 12 bases from J, with 19 bases between. The CDR3 coding sequence is TGTGCCAGCAGCCTGGACTGGGGTTTGGTGGAACTGTTTTTT. Protein product: CASSLDWGLVELFF.

The chain has TRBV25-1 and TRBJ1-5; D uncertain. The CDR3 contains 14 residues. The ends were cut back, 2 bases at V and 3 bases at J, with 8 bases in the middle. Looked up from germline, CDR1 is MGHDK and CDR2 is SYGVNS. In DNA, the CDR3 is TGTGCCAGCAGTGAAATCGGGCCCAATCAGCCCCAGCATTTT. Translation: CASSEIGPNQPQHF.

The sample holds a few counts of this clonotype. This chain joins TRBV20-1 and TRBJ1-5; D remains ambiguous. The V gene's germline CDR1 is DFQATT and CDR2 SNEGSKA (reference sequence). There are 17 residues in the CDR3. V lost 2 bases, J lost 2 bases, and 19 bases lay in between. CDR3 in amino acids: CSARMGSGAGGNQPQHF. In DNA, the CDR3 is TGCAGTGCTAGAATGGGATCCGGAGCGGGTGGCAATCAGCCCCAGCATTTT.

The chain combines TRBV14 with TRBJ2-7; no reliable D call. The CDR3 runs 13 residues. Trimming left V 2 bases short and J 1 base short, with 6 bases between. Germline V gene lookup returns CDR1 SGHDN and CDR2 FVKESK. The CDR3 nucleotides read TGTGCCAGCAGCCAAAGACCTTCCTACGAGCAGTACTTC. Amino acid sequence: CASSQRPSYEQYF.

In its sample, this clonotype was seen a few times. The V gene is TRBV6-5, the J gene TRBJ2-2; 8 bases line up with TRBD2. CDR1 MNHEY and CDR2 SVGAGI come from the germline V gene. With 0 bases clipped from V and 2 bases from J, the junction kept 5 bases outside the gene matches. The CDR3 has 17 amino acids. The CDR3 bases are TGTGCCAGCAGTTACTCTGAGCGGGGGATCAACACCGGGGAGCTGTTTTTT. It specifies CASSYSERGINTGELFF.

This chain links TRBV6-6 with TRBJ1-1; 7 nucleotides line up with TRBD1. The germline gives CDR1 MNHNY, CDR2 SVGAGI (reference sequence). CDR3 length: 14 amino acids. The V gene end was trimmed by 6 bases and the J gene end by 3 bases; junction bases not matched to a gene: 7. The CDR3 DNA reads as TGTGCCAGCAGCAATGGACAGGTCCACACTGAAGCTTTCTTT. It specifies CASSNGQVHTEAFF.

This clonotype was observed a few times. V is TRBV6-2 or TRBV6-3 and J is TRBJ2-6; unclear D gene. CDR3 length: 16 residues. Germline lookup yields CDR1 MNHEY and CDR2 SVGEGT. V lost 5 bases, J lost 0 bases, and 11 bases lay in between. The CDR3 region is CASSPYTYSGANVLTF. The CDR3 nucleotides are TGTGCCAGCAGTCCGTACACCTACTCTGGGGCCAACGTCCTGACTTTC.

The chain uses TRBV20-1 and TRBJ2-1; D remains unclear. The CDR3 is made up of 9 amino acids. The germline V gene has CDR1 DFQATT and CDR2 SNEGSKA (reference sequence). V was cut by 0 bases and J by 11 bases, with 2 bases left in between. The CDR3 loop is CSARDKQFF. The CDR3 DNA is TGCAGTGCTAGAGATAAGCAGTTCTTC.

This chain joins TRBV29-1 and TRBJ2-7; D tentatively reads TRBD1 or TRBD2 (5 bases each). The CDR3 runs to 11 residues. CDR1 and CDR2 from the germline V gene are SQVTM and ANQGSEA. Trimming removed 6 bases from V and 9 bases from J, with 15 bases in between. CDR3 sequence (DNA): TGCAGCGTCGTTGAGGGGTCGGGGCAGTACTTC. Protein sequence: CSVVEGSGQYF.

Many counts were recorded for this clonotype. The chain carries TRBV14 and TRBJ1-1, with 7 bases aligning to TRBD1. The germline gives CDR1 SGHDN, CDR2 FVKESK. The J segment lost 1 base and the V segment lost 4 bases, leaving 3 bases of the junction unmatched. The CDR3 extends over 14 amino acids. The CDR3 spells CASSRNRGNTEAFF. The CDR3 bases are TGTGCCAGCAGCCGAAACAGGGGGAACACTGAAGCTTTCTTT.

This clonotype has just a few counts. The V and J genes are TRBV19 and TRBJ2-7; D assignment may be TRBD1 or TRBD2 (5 bases each). The CDR3 has 15 residues. Trimming pared 3 bases from V and 4 bases from J, leaving 16 bases between. CDR1 is LNHDA, CDR2 SQIVND, per germline (reference sequence). The CDR3, as DNA: TGTGCCAGTAGTATCCGGGGCAGCTCGAGGTACGAGCAGTACTTC. This translates into CASSIRGSSRYEQYF. Looking up the rest from reference TRBV19 and TRBJ2-7 gives the full variable domain: DGGITQSPKYLFRKEGQNVTLSCEQNLNHDAMYWYRQDPGQGLRLIYYSQIVNDFQKGDIAEGYSVSREKKESFPLTVTSAQKNPTAFYLCASSIRGSSRYEQYFGPGTRLTVT.

The chain couples TRBV10-3 to TRBJ2-6; D is unresolved. CDR3 size: 12 residues. From germline, CDR1 is ENHRY and CDR2 SYGVKD. Trimming removed 9 bases from V and 2 bases from J, with 5 bases in between. The CDR3 reads CAMTTGANVLTF. CDR3 DNA sequence: TGTGCCATGACCACTGGGGCCAACGTCCTGACTTTC.

This clonotype was detected a few times. V is TRBV7-2 and J is TRBJ2-1; 9 bases agree with TRBD2. Unmatched junction bases numbered 13, after V lost 5 bases and J lost 8 bases. This CDR3 is 16 amino acids long. Germline CDR1 is SGHTA and CDR2 is FQGNSA. CDR3 nucleotides: TGTGCCAGCAGCCCTTCCGGCGGGGGGGCCTTGTATGAGCAGTTCTTC. It codes for CASSPSGGGALYEQFF.

The chain has TRBV7-9 and TRBJ2-3, with D possibly matching TRBD1 (6 bases). V was pared by 5 bases and J by 1 base, with 16 bases between. The CDR3 totals 16 residues. Germline V gives CDR1 SEHNR, CDR2 FQNEAQ (reference sequence). CDR3 DNA sequence: TGTGCCAGCAGCGACCGGGACAACCTCCGCACAGATACGCAGTATTTT. It codes for CASSDRDNLRTDTQYF.

This clonotype was detected ten times or more. The J gene is TRBJ1-2, the V gene TRBV30; 9 nucleotides line up with TRBD1. This CDR3 comprises 14 residues. V shed 7 bases and J 4 bases; nucleotides not matched to a gene: 10. Germline CDR1 GTSNPN, CDR2 SVGIG (reference sequence). CDR3 amino acids: CASSQGTGFYGYTF. The CDR3 nucleotides read TGTGCCTCCTCTCAGGGGACAGGGTTCTATGGCTACACCTTC.

This clonotype occurred a few times. The chain combines TRBV27 with TRBJ2-7, with a possible D match to TRBD1 (6 bases). Trimming pared 5 bases from V and 3 bases from J, leaving 20 bases between. The CDR3 sequence is 16 residues long. Germline assignment: CDR1 MNHEY and CDR2 SMNVEV (reference sequence). CDR3: CASSPISTGRLYEQYF. The CDR3 nucleotides read TGTGCCAGCAGTCCCATTTCGACAGGAAGACTCTACGAGCAGTACTTC.

This clonotype was observed a handful of times. The chain recombines TRBV12-3 or TRBV12-4 with TRBJ2-1; 8 nucleotides agree with TRBD2. The CDR3 is 11 amino acids. The V segment lost 3 bases and the J segment 13 bases; nucleotides outside the gene matches: 2. The CDR3 region is CASSLGLGQFF. The CDR3 DNA reads as TGTGCCAGCAGTTTGGGACTAGGACAGTTCTTC.

This clonotype was recorded many times. The chain is built from TRBV6-6 and TRBJ1-1, with TRBD1 matching over 7 bases. V trimming: 5 bases; J trimming: 5 bases; junction bases outside the gene matches: 8. Germline V gene lookup returns CDR1 MNHNY and CDR2 SVGAGI (reference sequence). The CDR3 is 14 amino acids. The CDR3 here is CASSRQGVYTEAFF. The CDR3 DNA is TGTGCCAGCAGTCGCCAGGGGGTATATACTGAAGCTTTCTTT.